The 18 T cell receptor beta chains below all came from one sample that was sequenced in a study of T cell repertoires in cytomegalovirus infection. Their antigen targets remain unknown. From the reads, TCRdb called clonotypes with MiXCR, one entry per CDR3 protein. The data hold 450,000 to 600,000 distinct CDR3 sequences, with around a third observed a single time. The sequencing here drew on cultured PBMCs, taken from culture after CMV antigen stimulation. The receptor source for this set is a human donor in good health (CMV status not recorded). Some clones in this sample may be carry-over from other donors' samples.

The chain couples TRBV7-3 to TRBJ1-1, with D maybe TRBD1 (6 bases). Trimming removed 5 bases from V and 8 bases from J, with 21 bases in between. This CDR3 contains 15 residues. Germline CDR1 SGHTA, CDR2 FQGTGA. The CDR3 bases are TGTGCCAGCAGCAGGACCGGGACACCTTCTTACGAAGCTTTCTTT. Protein product: CASSRTGTPSYEAFF.

This clonotype was counted between two and nine times. The chain links TRBV20-1 to TRBJ2-3; D is uncertain. CDR3 length: 15 amino acids. Germline V CDR1 and CDR2: DFQATT, SNEGSKA (reference sequence). V gave up 6 bases and J gave up 1 base, with 17 bases separating them. This CDR3 reads CSAYLPAEGTDTQYF. The DNA of the CDR3 is TGCAGTGCGTACCTCCCGGCTGAGGGCACAGATACGCAGTATTTT.

This sequence joins TRBV12-3 or TRBV12-4 and TRBJ2-1; no reliable D call. Trimming took 2 bases from V and 4 from J, leaving 9 bases between them. CDR3 size: 14 residues. The CDR3 spells CASSLPVTYNEQFF. Written as DNA, the CDR3 is TGTGCCAGCAGTTTACCAGTAACTTACAATGAGCAGTTCTTC.

V and J are TRBV7-6 and TRBJ2-6; TRBD2 matches at 8 bases. Trimming cost V 6 bases and J 1 base; bases outside gene matches: 8. The CDR3 extends over 17 amino acids. Germline values: CDR1 SGHVS, CDR2 FNYEAQ. The CDR3 DNA follows: TGTGCCAGCAGGCAGATAGCGGGGCCGTCTGGGGCCAACGTCCTGACTTTC. It codes for CASRQIAGPSGANVLTF.

This clonotype was observed a handful of times. This chain uses TRBV27 with TRBJ1-2; 8 bases line up with TRBD1. The CDR3 has 13 amino acids. Germline V gene sequence: CDR1 MNHEY, CDR2 SMNVEV (reference sequence). V was pared by 6 bases and J by 8 bases, with 8 bases of the junction left unmatched. CDR3 coding DNA: TGTGCCAGCAGGCCCACAGGGGGAATAGGCTACACCTTC. As protein: CASRPTGGIGYTF.

This clonotype has more than one count but fewer than ten. The chain links TRBV28 to TRBJ2-1; 7 positions agree with TRBD2. Unmatched junction bases numbered 6, after V lost 5 bases and J lost 2 bases. CDR1 and CDR2 from the germline V gene are MDHEN and SYDVKM. CDR3 length equals 15 residues. The CDR3 DNA is TGTGCCAGCAGTGAACCCGGGACTACCTACAATGAGCAGTTCTTC. Residues: CASSEPGTTYNEQFF.

This clonotype was detected a few times. The chain combines TRBV6-2 or TRBV6-3 with TRBJ2-6, with D maybe TRBD1 (5 bases). The CDR3 runs 15 residues. Trimming removed 6 bases at V and 2 bases at J, with 11 bases between. Germline V CDR1 and CDR2: MNHEY, SVGEGT. The CDR3 loop is CASRDQGTGANVLTF. CDR3 in DNA: TGTGCCAGCAGGGATCAGGGTACTGGGGCCAACGTCCTGACTTTC.

This clonotype was seen a single time. The rearrangement links TRBV7-3 to TRBJ2-1; maybe TRBD2 (5 bases). Germline V CDR1 and CDR2: SGHTA, FQGTGA. Trimming took off 5 bases at V and 10 bases at J, with 21 bases between the two ends. CDR3 length equals 15 residues. The chain's CDR3 is CASSPFQASTGEQFF. CDR3 DNA: TGTGCCAGCAGCCCCTTTCAAGCGAGTACGGGAGAGCAGTTCTTC. Based on the CDR3 plus reference TRBV7-3 and TRBJ2-1, the full variable domain is GAGVSQTPSNKVTEKGKYVELRCDPISGHTALYWYRQSLGQGPEFLIYFQGTGAADDSGLPNDRFFAVRPEGSVSTLKIQRTERGDSAVYLCASSPFQASTGEQFFGPGTRLTVL.

This clonotype was observed a handful of times. This rearrangement joins TRBV7-2 to TRBJ1-2; 8 bases fit TRBD1. J gave up 7 bases and V 5 bases, and 6 bases lay outside the gene matches. The CDR3 sequence is 13 residues long. Per the germline V gene, CDR1 is SGHTA and CDR2 is FQGNSA. The CDR3 here is CASSIQQGGGYTF. In nucleotides, the CDR3 is TGTGCCAGCAGCATTCAACAGGGGGGTGGCTACACCTTC.

This chain uses TRBV5-1 with TRBJ2-1; D unresolved. Looked up from germline, CDR1 is SGHRS and CDR2 is YFSETQ. The CDR3 loop spans 15 amino acids. With 0 bases removed from V and 5 bases from J, the gap between germline ends came to 12 bases. The CDR3 spells CASSLASTRNNEQFF. CDR3 sequence (DNA): TGCGCCAGCAGCTTGGCCTCTACAAGAAACAATGAGCAGTTCTTC.

This clonotype was observed a few times. The CDR3 coding sequence is TGTGCCAGCAGGAGGGGGGACTCGAACACTGAAGCTTTCTTT. Translating it yields CASRRGDSNTEAFF. V usage is TRBV2 and J usage is TRBJ1-1; maybe TRBD1 (6 bases). Germline loops: CDR1 SNHLY, CDR2 FYNNEI. The germline V and J ends were trimmed by 6 bases and 1 base, with 12 bases remaining between them. CDR3 length: 14 residues.

This clonotype was counted only a few times. The chain combines TRBV27 with TRBJ2-1; no clear D. The CDR3 runs 13 residues. Germline-derived CDR1 and CDR2 are MNHEY and SMNVEV (reference sequence). The CDR3 sequence: CGAASSSYNEQFF. The CDR3 DNA reads TGTGGGGCAGCGTCGAGCTCCTACAATGAGCAGTTCTTC.

The V call is TRBV15, the J call TRBJ2-7, with D perhaps being TRBD1 or TRBD2 (5 bases each). This CDR3 spans 19 amino acids. Looked up from germline, CDR1 is LNHNV and CDR2 is YYDKDF (reference sequence). V lost 3 bases and J lost 3, with 27 bases in between. The CDR3 loop reads CATSSRLDIRDGEIYEQYV. Written as DNA, the CDR3 is TGTGCCACCAGCAGTCGCCTCGACATCAGGGACGGCGAAATCTACGAGCAGTACGTC.

The chain couples TRBV7-8 to TRBJ2-1; TRBD2 aligns across 7 bases. The CDR3 runs to 16 residues. The germline gives CDR1 SGHVS, CDR2 FQNEAQ. Unmatched junction bases numbered 13, after V lost 7 bases and J lost 4 bases. CDR3 in DNA: TGTGCCAGCACCCCAAAGCGGGATTTAACTTACAATGAGCAGTTCTTC. As protein: CASTPKRDLTYNEQFF.

This chain connects TRBV6-2 or TRBV6-3 to TRBJ1-5, with D unresolved. Germline V gene lookup returns CDR1 MNHEY and CDR2 SVGEGT. The CDR3 is 14 residues long. Deletions cut 5 bases from V and 7 bases from J, with 15 bases between. The CDR3 region has the DNA TGTGCCAGCAGTCCCCCGGCCTGGGAGCAGCCCCAGCATTTT. It yields the protein CASSPPAWEQPQHF.

This clonotype was counted only a few times. The chain has TRBV2 and TRBJ2-1, with a tentative D call TRBD2 (5 bases). V was pared by 5 bases and J by 4 bases, with 15 bases between. CDR1 and CDR2 from the germline V gene are SNHLY and FYNNEI. The CDR3 is 15 amino acids. The CDR3 here is CASSHPGRLYNEQFF. The CDR3 DNA sequence: TGTGCCAGCAGTCACCCGGGAAGACTATACAATGAGCAGTTCTTC.

This clonotype came up many times. The chain has TRBV7-2 and TRBJ2-5, with D tentatively TRBD2 (5 bases). The length of the CDR3 is 14 residues. V lost 0 bases and J lost 4, with 9 bases in between. From germline, CDR1 is SGHTA and CDR2 FQGNSA. The CDR3 DNA is TGTGCCAGCAGCTTAGCTTACGCGGGAGAGACCCAGTACTTC. The encoded protein is CASSLAYAGETQYF.

This clonotype was observed a handful of times. J is TRBJ2-1 and V is TRBV19, with D uncertain. The CDR3 runs 13 residues. CDR1 and CDR2 from the germline V gene are LNHDA and SQIVND (reference sequence). Trimming took off 7 bases at V and 3 bases at J, with 10 bases between the two ends. Written as DNA, the CDR3 is TGTGCCAGTACGAACCAGTACTACAATGAGCAGTTCTTC. Residues: CASTNQYYNEQFF.